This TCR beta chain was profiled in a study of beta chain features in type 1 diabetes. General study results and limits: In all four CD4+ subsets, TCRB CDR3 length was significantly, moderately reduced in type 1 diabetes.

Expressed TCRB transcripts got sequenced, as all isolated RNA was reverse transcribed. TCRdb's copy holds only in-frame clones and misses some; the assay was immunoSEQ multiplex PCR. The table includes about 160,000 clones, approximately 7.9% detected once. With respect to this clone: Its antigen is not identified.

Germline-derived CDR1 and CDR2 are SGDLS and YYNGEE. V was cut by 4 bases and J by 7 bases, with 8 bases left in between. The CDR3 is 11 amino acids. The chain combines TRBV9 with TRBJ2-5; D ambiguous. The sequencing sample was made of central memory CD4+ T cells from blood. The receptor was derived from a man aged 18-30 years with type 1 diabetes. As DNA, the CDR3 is TGTGCCAGCAGCTCCTCGGGGACCCAGTACTTC. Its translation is CASSSSGTQYF.